This entry concerns a single TCR beta chain. The data stem from a study of CD8+ T cells in alopecia areata. cDNA serving as the sequencing template came from extracted, reverse transcribed RNA. Sequenced by immunoSEQ multiplex PCR; TCRdb stores in-frame clones only, minus some. The sample holds approximately 61,000 clones, around 96% seen once. The clonotype originates from a human donor with alopecia areata. The sequencing here drew on CD8+ T cells sorted from blood, taken at week 0.

CDR3 amino acids: CASSLGAGPLLHF. The CDR3 DNA sequence: TGTGCCAGCAGCTTAGGGGCTGGCCCTCTCCTCCACTTT. This chain uses TRBV13 with TRBJ1-6; no definite D call. The germline V and J ends were trimmed by 0 bases and 15 bases, with 12 bases remaining between them. The V gene's germline CDR1 is PRHDT and CDR2 FYEKMQ (reference sequence). The CDR3 is 13 amino acids.